This is a list of T cell receptor beta chains from one sample in a study of cytomegalovirus exposure and HLA in healthy donors. The assay was immunoSEQ multiplex PCR, and TCRdb's table has in-frame clones only and misses some. The table has about 190,000 clones, around 77% seen once; the top ten hold roughly 1.5%. Sequenced material: PBMCs. All receptors come from a woman aged 18-29 years in good health and CMV-seronegative. Each CDR3 is given with its conserved first and last residue. Each record gives: D gene, clone size, J gene, V gene, CDR3 protein, CDR3 DNA. A D gene is named only where the DNA matches it firmly. The size entry is marked missing in some rows and otherwise reads once, few, many or a size class.

D gene: TRBD2
clone size: -
J gene: TRBJ2-1
V gene: TRBV25-1
CDR3 protein: CASSPSGTYNEQFF
CDR3 DNA: TGTGCCAGCAGTCCTAGCGGGACCTACAATGAGCAGTTCTTC

D gene: -
clone size: -
J gene: TRBJ1-5
V gene: TRBV6-1
CDR3 protein: CASSEQGSNQPQHF
CDR3 DNA: TGTGCCAGCAGTGAGCAGGGGTCGAATCAGCCCCAGCATTTT

D gene: TRBD1
clone size: -
J gene: TRBJ1-5
V gene: TRBV15
CDR3 protein: CATSSGGQGFNQPQHF
CDR3 DNA: TGTGCCACCAGCAGTGGGGGACAGGGTTTTAATCAGCCCCAGCATTTT

D gene: -
clone size: -
J gene: TRBJ1-3
V gene: TRBV19
CDR3 protein: CASSLLSGVRHSGNTIYF
CDR3 DNA: TGTGCCAGTAGTCTCCTCTCGGGGGTCCGGCACTCTGGAAACACCATATATTTT

D gene: TRBD1
clone size: -
J gene: TRBJ1-1
V gene: TRBV7-7
CDR3 protein: CASSPWTGDFMNTEAFF
CDR3 DNA: TGTGCTAGCAGCCCATGGACAGGGGACTTCATGAACACTGAAGCTTTCTTT

D gene: TRBD2
clone size: -
J gene: TRBJ2-1
V gene: TRBV5-4
CDR3 protein: CASSFGSGGVNEQFF
CDR3 DNA: TGTGCCAGCAGCTTTGGTAGCGGGGGGGTCAATGAGCAGTTCTTC

D gene: -
clone size: -
J gene: TRBJ2-2
V gene: TRBV5-4
CDR3 protein: CASSGGPLNTGELFF
CDR3 DNA: TGTGCCAGCAGCGGGGGCCCGCTGAACACCGGGGAGCTGTTTTTT

D gene: TRBD1
clone size: -
J gene: TRBJ1-2
V gene: TRBV9
CDR3 protein: CASSDHRGQSGYTF
CDR3 DNA: TGTGCCAGCAGCGATCACAGGGGGCAATCTGGCTACACCTTC

D gene: -
clone size: -
J gene: TRBJ1-5
V gene: TRBV2
CDR3 protein: CASRRYEGNQPQHF
CDR3 DNA: TGTGCCAGCAGAAGGTATGAGGGCAATCAGCCCCAGCATTTT

D gene: -
clone size: -
J gene: TRBJ2-7
V gene: TRBV7-8
CDR3 protein: CASSLSWRASYEQYF
CDR3 DNA: TGTGCCAGCAGCTTAAGCTGGAGGGCCTCCTACGAGCAGTACTTC

D gene: TRBD1
clone size: -
J gene: TRBJ2-7
V gene: TRBV7-9
CDR3 protein: CASSSTGFEQYF
CDR3 DNA: TGTGCCAGCAGCTCGACAGGGTTCGAGCAGTACTTC

D gene: TRBD1
clone size: once
J gene: TRBJ2-2
V gene: TRBV5-4
CDR3 protein: CASSLTGAGGELFF
CDR3 DNA: TGTGCCAGCAGCTTAACAGGGGCAGGCGGGGAGCTGTTTTTT

D gene: TRBD1
clone size: -
J gene: TRBJ1-1
V gene: TRBV5-6
CDR3 protein: CASSRQGWNTEAFF
CDR3 DNA: TGTGCCAGCAGCCGACAGGGATGGAACACTGAAGCTTTCTTT

D gene: -
clone size: -
J gene: TRBJ2-7
V gene: TRBV6-5
CDR3 protein: CASSSVQGLSYEQYF
CDR3 DNA: TGTGCCAGCAGTTCCGTACAGGGTTTATCCTACGAGCAGTACTTC

D gene: -
clone size: -
J gene: TRBJ1-1
V gene: TRBV5-1
CDR3 protein: CASSLFLDDTEAFF
CDR3 DNA: TGCGCCAGCAGCTTGTTTCTAGACGACACTGAAGCTTTCTTT

D gene: TRBD1
clone size: -
J gene: TRBJ2-7
V gene: TRBV19
CDR3 protein: CASSGTGGYEQYF
CDR3 DNA: TGTGCCAGTAGCGGGACAGGGGGGTACGAGCAGTACTTC

D gene: -
clone size: once
J gene: TRBJ2-5
V gene: TRBV28
CDR3 protein: CASSPNRAVETQYF
CDR3 DNA: TGTGCCAGCAGTCCAAACAGGGCCGTCGAGACCCAGTACTTC

D gene: -
clone size: -
J gene: TRBJ1-6
V gene: TRBV10-3
CDR3 protein: CAISVGQNNSPLHF
CDR3 DNA: TGTGCCATCAGTGTTGGACAGAATAATTCACCCCTCCACTTT

D gene: -
clone size: once
J gene: TRBJ2-1
V gene: TRBV7-9
CDR3 protein: CASSLGGTYNEQFF
CDR3 DNA: TGTGCCAGCAGCTTGGGCGGGACCTACAATGAGCAGTTCTTC

D gene: TRBD1
clone size: once
J gene: TRBJ2-5
V gene: TRBV7-9
CDR3 protein: CASSTQTGNLQTQYF
CDR3 DNA: TGTGCCAGCAGCACACAGACAGGGAATCTGCAGACCCAGTACTTC

D gene: -
clone size: few
J gene: TRBJ2-2
V gene: TRBV29-1
CDR3 protein: CSVNSNTGELFF
CDR3 DNA: TGCAGCGTTAACAGTAACACCGGGGAGCTGTTTTTT

D gene: TRBD2
clone size: -
J gene: TRBJ2-3
V gene: TRBV7-9
CDR3 protein: CASSLGAGADTQYF
CDR3 DNA: TGTGCCAGCAGCTTAGGAGCGGGAGCGGATACGCAGTATTTT